This T cell receptor beta chain is from a study of T cell repertoires in ileal Crohn's disease. Five hundred nanograms of biopsy DNA per sample underwent TCRB immunosequencing. Generated by immunoSEQ multiplex PCR, the TCRdb table keeps only in-frame clones and is missing some. Among 8,000 to 8,500 clones listed, around four fifths were seen once. CDR3 length equals 14 residues. The V end lost 1 base, the J end lost 8 bases, and 12 bases lay between the germline ends. Germline loops: CDR1 SNHLY, CDR2 FYNNEI. The gene calls are TRBV2 and TRBJ1-5, with D perhaps matching TRBD1 (5 bases). This TCR was recovered from an adult with Crohn's disease. Sequencing input: ileal tissue. The CDR3 sequence is CASSEVGGRKPQHF. CDR3 sequence (DNA): TGTGCCAGCAGTGAAGTGGGGGGGAGGAAGCCCCAGCATTTT.